Below, 6 T cell receptor beta chains from the same sample are listed, as sequenced in a study of tumor-infiltrating lymphocytes in primary liver carcinoma. Between roughly 20 and 31 mg of unsorted bulk tissue served as the source from which RNA and DNA were co-extracted. Production of TCR beta cDNA used 500 ng total RNA together with a constant-region primer. Each TCR beta library was derived from three nested multiplex PCR rounds that employed slightly modified ARM-PCR. A C-beta reverse primer and TRBV1-TRBV30 forward primers served in each of the first two PCR rounds, at 10 cycles apiece. TCRdb re-called the multiplex PCR reads through MiXCR, storing one row per CDR3 protein. The sample carries over 100,000 distinct CDR3 sequences, under 70% recorded once. Material for sequencing was tumor-adjacent normal liver tissue. The receptors originated from a woman aged 60-75 years with primary liver carcinoma and hepatitis B virus infection.

This clonotype was detected once. The conserved closing phenylalanine or tryptophan is absent in this CDR3, likely reflecting a read error. The J gene is TRBJ2-7, the V gene TRBV11-2; 12 bases align to TRBD2. The CDR3 runs 17 residues. V shed 11 bases, J shed 7 bases, and the junction held 21 bases outside the gene matches. Germline V gives CDR1 SGHAT, CDR2 FQNNGV. The CDR3 is CACTYNQPGLAGGEQYL. The CDR3 DNA follows: TGTGCCTGCACCTACAACCAGCCGGGACTAGCGGGCGGGGAGCAGTACTTG.

For this clonotype: The junction departs from germline at one end; a sequencing error may be responsible. The chain carries TRBV11-3 and TRBJ1-1, with D tentatively TRBD1 (6 bases). This CDR3 is built from 16 residues. CDR1 is SGHNT and CDR2 is YENEEA in the germline V gene. The CDR3 is CVSSPPGTQRNSEAFF. CDR3 sequence (DNA): TGTGTCAGCAGCCCCCCCGGGACACAAAGGAACAGTGAAGCGTTCTTT.

Concerning this clonotype: The conserved final phenylalanine or tryptophan is absent from the CDR3, which likely points to a read error. This rearrangement joins TRBV11-2 to TRBJ2-3; no firm D call. CDR1 and CDR2 (germline): SGHAT, FQNNGV. The CDR3 runs to 13 residues. DNA of the CDR3: TGCGTCAGCAGCTTAGATCGAGGAGATACGCAGTATCTT. This encodes CVSSLDRGDTQYL.

The rearrangement links TRBV4-2 to TRBJ1-1; the D gene is possibly TRBD1 (5 bases). Between the trimmed V and J ends, which lost 4 bases and 4 bases, there was a span of 16 bases. From germline, CDR1 is LGHNA and CDR2 YNFKEQ. The CDR3 totals 15 residues. CDR3 residues: CASSPGWGWSTEAFF. The CDR3 DNA is TGTGCCAGCAGCCCTGGATGGGGGTGGTCCACTGAAGCTTTCTTT.

Notes on this clonotype: An end of the junction does not agree with germline; a read error may underlie this. The chain uses TRBV6-5 and TRBJ2-7; 12 bases map to TRBD1. CDR1 MNHEY and CDR2 SVGAGI come from the germline V gene. This CDR3 region has 17 residues. This CDR3 reads CACSTKAGTGGSYEQYF. As DNA, the CDR3 is TGTGCCTGCAGTACAAAGGCCGGGACAGGGGGCTCCTACGAGCAATACTTC.

The CDR3 nucleotides read TGTGCCAGCAGTGAAAACTGGACAGGGGAAGGCAATACCTTC. This sequence encodes CASSENWTGEGNTF. The V and J genes are TRBV6-1 and TRBJ1-2, with 9 bases aligning to TRBD1. V trimming: 2 bases; J trimming: 14 bases; junction bases outside the gene matches: 12. Germline CDR1 is MNHNS and CDR2 is SASEGT. The CDR3 totals 14 residues.